What follows are 15 T cell receptor beta chains derived from one specimen sequenced in a study of patients and donors after allogeneic stem cell transplantation (dated by TCRdb to 2018 to 2020). Libraries were prepared through RT-PCR. Instrument on record: NextSeq 550. The raw public data were reprocessed by TCRdb itself: fastp quality trimming at Q25, MiXCR clonotype calling, in-frame beta chains only. Duplicate CDR3 protein sequences are folded into a single record with the most common DNA and genes. The sample records about a million distinct CDR3 sequences, more than 15% of which are singletons. The ten largest account for about 6% of the sample. Sequencing was done on a sample of blood, either unsorted or a sorted T cell fraction (not recorded which). Receptor source: a human donor who was either an allogeneic HSCT recipient or a stem cell or donor lymphocyte infusion donor (not recorded which). It is not recorded whose cells these are; they may come from a transplant donor.

This chain links TRBV3-1 with TRBJ1-1, with 9 bases identical to TRBD1. Germline V gene lookup returns CDR1 LGHDT and CDR2 YNNKEL (reference sequence). This CDR3 contains 17 residues. V was pared by 6 bases and J by 4 bases, with 15 bases of the junction left unmatched. The CDR3 loop reads CASSEIRYRDRVTEAFF. The CDR3 DNA is TGTGCCAGCAGTGAAATACGCTACCGGGACAGGGTCACTGAAGCTTTCTTT.

This clonotype came up a few times. The chain has TRBV6-2 or TRBV6-3 and TRBJ2-3; D gene ambiguous. There are 14 residues in the CDR3. Germline CDR1 reads MNHEY; CDR2 reads SVGEGT. Between the trimmed V and J ends, which lost 4 bases and 2 bases, there was a span of 10 bases. The CDR3 is CASSLHRLTDTQYF. CDR3 nucleotide sequence: TGTGCCAGCAGTTTGCACCGGCTCACAGATACGCAGTATTTT.

This clonotype has at least ten counts. The chain couples TRBV12-3 or TRBV12-4 to TRBJ1-5, with TRBD1 as a possible D gene (6 bases). CDR3 length: 14 residues. V was pared by 6 bases and J by 4 bases, with 13 bases between. The CDR3 bases are TGTGCCAGCAGCCAAGACAGGATAAATCAGCCCCAGCATTTT. It codes for CASSQDRINQPQHF.

This clonotype turned up a few times. The chain uses TRBV20-1 and TRBJ1-1; TRBD1 matches at 7 bases. V shed 6 bases, J shed 1 base, and the junction held 11 bases outside the gene matches. Germline V gene sequence: CDR1 DFQATT, CDR2 SNEGSKA (reference sequence). The CDR3 totals 15 residues. The CDR3 loop is CSARIPGTANTEAFF. CDR3 nucleotide sequence: TGCAGTGCGAGAATACCAGGGACAGCGAACACTGAAGCTTTCTTT.

This sequence joins TRBV6-5 and TRBJ2-4; 8 nucleotides align to TRBD1. Germline trimming cut 2 bases from V and 0 bases from J; bases unmatched to any gene: 3. The CDR3 has 16 residues. CDR1 is MNHEY, CDR2 SVGAGI, per germline. The chain's CDR3 is CASSYADRVAKNIQYF. Here the CDR3 DNA reads TGTGCCAGCAGTTACGCGGACAGGGTAGCCAAAAACATTCAGTACTTC.

This clonotype was counted between two and nine times. This chain links TRBV7-3 with TRBJ2-3; D unclear. The CDR3 covers 12 residues. CDR1 and CDR2 (germline): SGHTA, FQGTGA. Trimming took 3 bases from V and 5 from J, leaving 6 bases between them. The DNA of the CDR3 is TGTGCCAGCAGCTTCGTGGGAGATACGCAGTATTTT. Translation gives CASSFVGDTQYF.

This clonotype was found a few times. The chain carries TRBV9 and TRBJ1-5, with 7 bases matching TRBD1. Germline-derived CDR1 and CDR2 are SGDLS and YYNGEE. V trimming: 2 bases; J trimming: 6 bases; junction bases outside the gene matches: 5. The CDR3 runs to 14 residues. CDR3 residues: CASSVQGGTQPQHF. The CDR3 nucleotides read TGTGCCAGCAGCGTTCAGGGGGGGACTCAGCCCCAGCATTTT.

This chain links TRBV5-1 with TRBJ1-1; D gene unclear. Germline V gives CDR1 SGHRS, CDR2 YFSETQ. This CDR3 is 15 amino acids long. V shed 0 bases and J shed 1 base, with 10 bases lying between them. The CDR3, as DNA: TGCGCCAGCAGCTTGGCCGGTGTAGGGAACACTGAAGCTTTCTTT. It translates to CASSLAGVGNTEAFF.

Notes on this clonotype: An end of the junction differs from the germline gene, which may be a read error. This chain links TRBV4-3 with TRBJ2-7; D is possibly TRBD1 (6 bases). CDR3 length equals 12 residues. CDR1 and CDR2 (germline): LGHNA, YSLEER. This chain's CDR3 is CASSQDVGQPFF. The CDR3 nucleotides are TGCGCCAGCAGCCAAGATGTCGGACAGCCCTTCTTC.

This chain joins TRBV15 and TRBJ2-2; 8 nucleotides align to TRBD1. CDR3 length: 16 amino acids. The V gene end was trimmed by 0 bases and the J gene end by 4 bases; junction bases not matched to a gene: 4. Germline values: CDR1 LNHNV, CDR2 YYDKDF (reference sequence). The CDR3 sequence is CATSRDQGARTGELFF. For the CDR3, the DNA is TGTGCCACCAGCAGAGATCAGGGGGCGCGCACCGGGGAGCTGTTTTTT.

In this sample, this clonotype turned up a few times. This chain uses TRBV10-3 with TRBJ2-7, with TRBD2 identical over 10 bases. CDR1 ENHRY and CDR2 SYGVKD come from the germline V gene. V lost 1 base to trimming and J lost 5 bases; unmatched junction nucleotides: 5. The CDR3 has 15 amino acids. The CDR3 DNA is TGTGCCATCAGTGAGTTGGCTAGCGGGAGTCACGAGCAGTACTTC. Translating it yields CAISELASGSHEQYF.

The sample holds a few counts of this clonotype. The chain employs TRBV7-9 and TRBJ1-5; D gene uncertain. The CDR3 is made up of 13 amino acids. The V end lost 5 bases, the J end lost 5 bases, and 10 bases lay between the germline ends. Per germline, CDR1 SEHNR and CDR2 FQNEAQ (reference sequence). CDR3 in amino acids: CASSPNGDQPQHF. CDR3 nucleotide sequence: TGTGCCAGCAGCCCGAATGGTGATCAGCCCCAGCATTTT.

J is TRBJ1-6 and V is TRBV12-3 or TRBV12-4; 7 positions agree with TRBD1. The CDR3 extends over 17 amino acids. V dropped 6 bases and J dropped 5; count of bases not matched to a gene: 13. The DNA for the CDR3 is TGTGCCAGCAGCCTCACTCCCCCACAGGGGAATAATTCACCCCTCCACTTT. This translates into CASSLTPPQGNNSPLHF.

This clonotype was counted a few times. The V gene is TRBV5-1, the J gene TRBJ2-1; D perhaps matches TRBD2 (5 bases). This CDR3 contains 16 residues. Trimming took off 0 bases at V and 5 bases at J, with 15 bases between the two ends. CDR1 and CDR2 (germline): SGHRS, YFSETQ. The CDR3 loop reads CASSLVAASRDNEQFF. In nucleotides, the CDR3 is TGCGCCAGCAGCTTGGTCGCGGCTAGCCGGGACAATGAGCAGTTCTTC.

The gene calls are TRBV10-3 and TRBJ2-1; 16 bases align to TRBD2. This CDR3 is built from 18 residues. J lost 2 bases, V lost 7 bases, and 8 bases had no gene match. Germline V gene sequence: CDR1 ENHRY, CDR2 SYGVKD. Here the CDR3 DNA reads TGTGCCATCACCCCCGGGACTAGCGGGGGGGAAACCTACAATGAGCAGTTCTTC. Protein: CAITPGTSGGETYNEQFF.